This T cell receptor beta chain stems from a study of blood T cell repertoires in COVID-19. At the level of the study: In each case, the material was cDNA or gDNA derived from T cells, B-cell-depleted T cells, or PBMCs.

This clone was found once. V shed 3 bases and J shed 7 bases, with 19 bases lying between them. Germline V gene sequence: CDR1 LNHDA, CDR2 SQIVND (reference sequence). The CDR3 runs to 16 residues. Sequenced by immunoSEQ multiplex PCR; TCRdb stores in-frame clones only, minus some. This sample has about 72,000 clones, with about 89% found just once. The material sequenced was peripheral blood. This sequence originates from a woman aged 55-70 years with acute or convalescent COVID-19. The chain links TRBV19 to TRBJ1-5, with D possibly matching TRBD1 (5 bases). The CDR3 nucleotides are TGTGCCAGTAGTATTCAAAAGGGGTGGGGGGAGCAGCCCCAGCATTTT. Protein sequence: CASSIQKGWGEQPQHF.